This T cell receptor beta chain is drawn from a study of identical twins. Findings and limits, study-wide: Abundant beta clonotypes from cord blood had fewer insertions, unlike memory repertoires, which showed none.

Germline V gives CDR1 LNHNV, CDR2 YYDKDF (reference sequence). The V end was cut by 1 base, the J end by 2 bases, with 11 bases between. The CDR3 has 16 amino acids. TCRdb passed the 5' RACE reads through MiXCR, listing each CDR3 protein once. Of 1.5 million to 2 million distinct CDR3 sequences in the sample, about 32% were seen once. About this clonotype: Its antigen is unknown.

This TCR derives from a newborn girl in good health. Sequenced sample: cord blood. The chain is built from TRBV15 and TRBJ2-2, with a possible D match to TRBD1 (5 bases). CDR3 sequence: CATSRGQGPNTGELFF. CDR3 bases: TGTGCCACCAGCAGAGGGCAGGGTCCAAACACCGGGGAGCTGTTTTTT.